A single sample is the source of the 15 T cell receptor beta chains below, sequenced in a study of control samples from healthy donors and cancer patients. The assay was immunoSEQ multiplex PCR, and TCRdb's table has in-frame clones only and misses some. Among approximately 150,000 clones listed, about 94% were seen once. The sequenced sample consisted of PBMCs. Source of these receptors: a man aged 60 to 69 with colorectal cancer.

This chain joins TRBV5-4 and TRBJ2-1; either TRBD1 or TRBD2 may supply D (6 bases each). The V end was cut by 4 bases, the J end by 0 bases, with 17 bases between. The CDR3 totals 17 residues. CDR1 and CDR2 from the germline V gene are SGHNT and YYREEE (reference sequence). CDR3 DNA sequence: TGTGCCAGCAGCCCCCACGGGGGCCTTAGCTCCTACAATGAGCAGTTCTTC. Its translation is CASSPHGGLSSYNEQFF.

Here the CDR3 reads CASSATESGNTIYF. The CDR3 DNA reads as TGTGCCAGCTCAGCGACAGAGTCTGGAAACACCATATATTTT. The chain carries TRBV18 and TRBJ1-3; tentative D call: TRBD1 (5 bases). This CDR3 has 14 amino acids. The V end lost 5 bases, the J end lost 1 base, and 9 bases lay between the germline ends. Per germline, CDR1 KGHSH and CDR2 LQKENI.

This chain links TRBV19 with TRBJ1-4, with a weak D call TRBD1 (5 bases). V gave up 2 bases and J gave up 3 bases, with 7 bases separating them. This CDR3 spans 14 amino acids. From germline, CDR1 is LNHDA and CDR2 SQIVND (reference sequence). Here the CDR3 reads CASSILGANEKLFF. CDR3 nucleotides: TGTGCCAGTAGTATATTGGGGGCTAATGAAAAACTGTTTTTT.

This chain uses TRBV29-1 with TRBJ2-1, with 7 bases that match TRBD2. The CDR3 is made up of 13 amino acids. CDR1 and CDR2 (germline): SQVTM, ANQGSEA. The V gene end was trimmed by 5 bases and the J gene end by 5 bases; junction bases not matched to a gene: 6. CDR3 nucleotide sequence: TGCAGCGTTCTAGCGGAATCCCACAATGAGCAGTTCTTC. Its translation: CSVLAESHNEQFF.

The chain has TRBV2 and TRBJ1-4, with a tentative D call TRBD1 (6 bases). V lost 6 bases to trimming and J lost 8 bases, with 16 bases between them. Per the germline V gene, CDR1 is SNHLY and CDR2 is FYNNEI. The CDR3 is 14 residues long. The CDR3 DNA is TGTGCCAGCAGCCAACAGGGTGCAGGAGAAAAACTGTTTTTT. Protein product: CASSQQGAGEKLFF.

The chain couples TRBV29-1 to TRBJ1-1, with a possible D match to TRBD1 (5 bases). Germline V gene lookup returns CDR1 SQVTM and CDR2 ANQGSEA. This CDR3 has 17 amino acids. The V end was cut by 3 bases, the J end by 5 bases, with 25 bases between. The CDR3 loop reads CSVEGGFRGVTGTEAFF. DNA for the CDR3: TGCAGCGTTGAGGGGGGGTTTCGAGGAGTAACTGGGACTGAAGCTTTCTTT.

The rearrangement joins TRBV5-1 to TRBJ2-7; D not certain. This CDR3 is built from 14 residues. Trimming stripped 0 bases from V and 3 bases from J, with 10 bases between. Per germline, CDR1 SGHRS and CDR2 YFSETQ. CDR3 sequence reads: CASSLGPENYEQYF. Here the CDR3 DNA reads TGCGCCAGCAGCTTGGGGCCGGAGAACTACGAGCAGTACTTC.

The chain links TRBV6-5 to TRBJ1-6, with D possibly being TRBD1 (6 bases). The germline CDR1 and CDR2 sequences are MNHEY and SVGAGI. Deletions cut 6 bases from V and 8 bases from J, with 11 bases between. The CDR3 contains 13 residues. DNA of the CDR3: TGTGCCAGCAGACTAGGACAGTATTCACCCCTCCACTTT. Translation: CASRLGQYSPLHF.

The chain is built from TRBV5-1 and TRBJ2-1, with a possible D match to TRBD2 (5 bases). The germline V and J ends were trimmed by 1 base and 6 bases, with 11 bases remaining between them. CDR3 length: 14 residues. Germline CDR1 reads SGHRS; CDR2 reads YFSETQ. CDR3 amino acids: CASSLMEAGNEQFF. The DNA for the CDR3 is TGCGCCAGCAGCTTGATGGAGGCGGGCAATGAGCAGTTCTTC.

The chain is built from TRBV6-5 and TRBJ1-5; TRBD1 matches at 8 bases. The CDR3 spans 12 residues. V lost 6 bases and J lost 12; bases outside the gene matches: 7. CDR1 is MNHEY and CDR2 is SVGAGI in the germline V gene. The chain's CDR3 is CASRAGGAYQHF. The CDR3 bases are TGTGCCAGCAGAGCAGGGGGCGCGTACCAGCATTTT.

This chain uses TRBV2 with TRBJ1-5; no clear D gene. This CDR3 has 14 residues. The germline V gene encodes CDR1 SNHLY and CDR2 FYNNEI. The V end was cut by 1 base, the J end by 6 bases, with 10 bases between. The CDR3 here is CASSEGVPSQPQHF. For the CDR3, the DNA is TGTGCCAGCAGTGAAGGGGTACCAAGTCAGCCCCAGCATTTT.

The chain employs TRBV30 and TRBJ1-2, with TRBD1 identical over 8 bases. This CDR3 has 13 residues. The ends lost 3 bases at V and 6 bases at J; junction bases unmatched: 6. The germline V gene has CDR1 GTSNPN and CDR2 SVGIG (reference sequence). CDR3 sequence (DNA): TGTGCCTGGAGCAGGGGGCTCGGGGATGGCTACACCTTC. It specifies CAWSRGLGDGYTF.

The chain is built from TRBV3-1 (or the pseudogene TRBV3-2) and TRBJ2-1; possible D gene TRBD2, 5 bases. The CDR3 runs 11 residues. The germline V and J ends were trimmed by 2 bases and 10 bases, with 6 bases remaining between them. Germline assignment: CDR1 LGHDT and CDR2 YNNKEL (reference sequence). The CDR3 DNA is TGTGCCAGCAGCCAAACTAGAGAGCAGTTCTTC. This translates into CASSQTREQFF.

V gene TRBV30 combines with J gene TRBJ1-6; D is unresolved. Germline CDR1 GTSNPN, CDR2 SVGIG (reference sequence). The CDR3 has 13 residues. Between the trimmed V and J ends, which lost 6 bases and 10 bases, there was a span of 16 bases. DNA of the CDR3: TGTGCCTGCATCGGTCAGGTCGGGTCACCCCTCCACTTT. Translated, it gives CACIGQVGSPLHF.

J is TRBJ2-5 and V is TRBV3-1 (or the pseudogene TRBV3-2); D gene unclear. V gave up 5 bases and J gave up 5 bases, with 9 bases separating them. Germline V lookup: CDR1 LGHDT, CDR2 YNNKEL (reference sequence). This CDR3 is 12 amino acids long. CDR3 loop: CASSFRRETQYF. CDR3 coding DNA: TGTGCCAGCAGCTTTCGCAGGGAGACCCAGTACTTC.